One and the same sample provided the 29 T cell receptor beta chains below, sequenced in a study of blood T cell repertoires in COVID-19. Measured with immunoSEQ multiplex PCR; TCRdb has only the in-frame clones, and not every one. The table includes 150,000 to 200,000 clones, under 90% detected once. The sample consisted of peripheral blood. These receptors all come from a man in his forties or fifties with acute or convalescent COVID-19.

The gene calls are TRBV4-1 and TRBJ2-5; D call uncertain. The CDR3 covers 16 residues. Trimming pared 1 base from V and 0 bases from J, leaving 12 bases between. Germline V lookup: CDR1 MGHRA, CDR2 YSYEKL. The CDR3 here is CASSQGWNSNQETQYF. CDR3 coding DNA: TGCGCCAGCAGCCAAGGCTGGAATAGCAACCAAGAGACCCAGTACTTC.

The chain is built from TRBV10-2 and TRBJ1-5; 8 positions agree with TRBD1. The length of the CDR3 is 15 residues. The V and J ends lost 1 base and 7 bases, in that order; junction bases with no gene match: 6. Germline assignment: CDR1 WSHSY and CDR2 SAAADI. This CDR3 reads CASSEYNRGSQPQHF. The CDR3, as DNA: TGCGCCAGCAGTGAGTATAACAGGGGGAGCCAGCCCCAGCATTTT.

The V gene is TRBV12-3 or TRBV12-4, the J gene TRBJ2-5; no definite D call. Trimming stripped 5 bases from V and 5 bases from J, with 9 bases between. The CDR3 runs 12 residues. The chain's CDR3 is CASSRGDETQYF. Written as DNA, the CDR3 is TGTGCCAGCAGTCGAGGTGACGAGACCCAGTACTTC.

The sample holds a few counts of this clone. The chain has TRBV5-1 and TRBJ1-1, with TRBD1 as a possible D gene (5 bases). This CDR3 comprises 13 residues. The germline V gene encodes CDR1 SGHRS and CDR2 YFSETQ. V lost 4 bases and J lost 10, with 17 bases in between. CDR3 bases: TGCGCCAGCAGCGCGGCTGCGGGGGAACGAGCTTTCTTT. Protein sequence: CASSAAAGERAFF.

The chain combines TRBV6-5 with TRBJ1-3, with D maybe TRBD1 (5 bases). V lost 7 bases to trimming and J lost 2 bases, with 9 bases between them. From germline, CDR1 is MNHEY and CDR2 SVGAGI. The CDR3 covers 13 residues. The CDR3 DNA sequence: TGTGCCAGCAATCTGGGGCCTGGAAACACCATATATTTT. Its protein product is CASNLGPGNTIYF.

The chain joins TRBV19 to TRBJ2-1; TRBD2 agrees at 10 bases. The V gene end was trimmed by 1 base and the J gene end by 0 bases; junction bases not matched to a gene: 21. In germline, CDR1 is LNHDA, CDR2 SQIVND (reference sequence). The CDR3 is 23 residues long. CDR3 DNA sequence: TGTGCCAGTAGTATAGTTGCCAGGGGAATAGCGGGGGGACCCTTTGCCTCCTACAATGAGCAGTTCTTC. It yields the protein CASSIVARGIAGGPFASYNEQFF.

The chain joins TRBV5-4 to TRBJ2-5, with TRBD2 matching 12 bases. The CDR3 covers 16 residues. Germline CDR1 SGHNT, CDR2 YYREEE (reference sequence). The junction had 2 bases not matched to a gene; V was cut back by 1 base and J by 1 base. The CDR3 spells CASSLMGLAGQETQYF. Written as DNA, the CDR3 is TGTGCCAGCAGCTTGATGGGACTAGCGGGCCAAGAGACCCAGTACTTC.

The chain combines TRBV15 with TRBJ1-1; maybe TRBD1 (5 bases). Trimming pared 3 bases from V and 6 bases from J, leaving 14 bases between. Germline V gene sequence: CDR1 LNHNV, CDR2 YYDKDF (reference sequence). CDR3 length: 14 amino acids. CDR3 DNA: TGTGCCACCAGCAGTGGCGGGGCAGGCCCTGAAGCTTTCTTT. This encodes CATSSGGAGPEAFF.

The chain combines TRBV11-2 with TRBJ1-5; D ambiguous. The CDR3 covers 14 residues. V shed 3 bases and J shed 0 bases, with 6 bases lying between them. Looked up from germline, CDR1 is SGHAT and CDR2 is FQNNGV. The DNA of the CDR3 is TGTGCCAGCAGCTTCGGTGATAGCAATCAGCCCCAGCATTTT. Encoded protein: CASSFGDSNQPQHF.

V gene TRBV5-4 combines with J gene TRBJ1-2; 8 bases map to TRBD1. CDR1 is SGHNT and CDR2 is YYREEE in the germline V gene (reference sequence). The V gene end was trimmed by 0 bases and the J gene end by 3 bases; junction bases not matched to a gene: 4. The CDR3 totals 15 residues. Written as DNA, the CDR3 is TGTGCCAGCAGCTTGGATCCGACAGGGGACTATGGCTACACCTTC. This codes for CASSLDPTGDYGYTF.

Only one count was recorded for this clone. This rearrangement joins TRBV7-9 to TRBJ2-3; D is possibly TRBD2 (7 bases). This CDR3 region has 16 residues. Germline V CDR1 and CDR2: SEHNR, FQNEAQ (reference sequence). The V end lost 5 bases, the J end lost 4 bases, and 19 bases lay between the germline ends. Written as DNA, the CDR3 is TGTGCCAGCAGCCCCCGGGGCGGGGGCGCATCAGATACGCAGTATTTT. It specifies CASSPRGGGASDTQYF.

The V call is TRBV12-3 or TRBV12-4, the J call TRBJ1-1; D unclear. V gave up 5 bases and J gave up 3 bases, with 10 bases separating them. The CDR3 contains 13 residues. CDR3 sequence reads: CASSITTDTEAFF. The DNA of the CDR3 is TGTGCCAGCAGTATAACTACGGACACTGAAGCTTTCTTT.

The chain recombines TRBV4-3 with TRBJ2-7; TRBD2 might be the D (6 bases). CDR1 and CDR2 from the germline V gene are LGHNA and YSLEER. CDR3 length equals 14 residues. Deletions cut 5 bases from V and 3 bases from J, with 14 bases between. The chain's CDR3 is CASSAGLGGYEQYF. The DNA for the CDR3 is TGCGCCAGCAGCGCGGGCTTGGGAGGCTACGAGCAGTACTTC.

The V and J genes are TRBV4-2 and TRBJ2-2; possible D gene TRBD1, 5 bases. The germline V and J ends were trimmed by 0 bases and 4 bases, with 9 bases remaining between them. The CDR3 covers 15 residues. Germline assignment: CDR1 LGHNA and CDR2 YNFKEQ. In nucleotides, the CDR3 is TGTGCCAGCAGCCAAGATTCAGGGTTCACCGGGGAGCTGTTTTTT. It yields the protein CASSQDSGFTGELFF.

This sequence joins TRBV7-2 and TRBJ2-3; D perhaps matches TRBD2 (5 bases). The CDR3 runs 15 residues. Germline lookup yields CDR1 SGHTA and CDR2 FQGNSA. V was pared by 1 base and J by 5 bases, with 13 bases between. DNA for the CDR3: TGTGCCAGCAGCTTAGATCGGGGATTGAGAGATACGCAGTATTTT. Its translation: CASSLDRGLRDTQYF.

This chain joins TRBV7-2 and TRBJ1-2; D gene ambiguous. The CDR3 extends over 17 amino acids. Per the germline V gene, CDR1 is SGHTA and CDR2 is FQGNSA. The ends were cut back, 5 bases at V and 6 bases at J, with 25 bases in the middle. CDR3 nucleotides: TGTGCCAGCAGCCCCCTAGTTAGTCGCTATGGGTACCATGGCTACACCTTC. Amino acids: CASSPLVSRYGYHGYTF.

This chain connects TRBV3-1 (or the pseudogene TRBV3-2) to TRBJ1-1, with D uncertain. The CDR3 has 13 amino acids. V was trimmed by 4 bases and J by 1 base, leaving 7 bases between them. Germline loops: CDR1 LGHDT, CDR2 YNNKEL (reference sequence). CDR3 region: CASSLPGNTEAFF. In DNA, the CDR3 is TGTGCCAGCAGCCTCCCGGGGAACACTGAAGCTTTCTTT.

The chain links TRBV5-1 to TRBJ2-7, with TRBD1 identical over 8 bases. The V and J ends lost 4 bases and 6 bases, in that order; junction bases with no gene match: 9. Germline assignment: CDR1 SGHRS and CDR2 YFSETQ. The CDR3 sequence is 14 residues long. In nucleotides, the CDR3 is TGCGCCAGCAGCCGAGGACAGGGCAGCATCGAGCAGTACTTC. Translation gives CASSRGQGSIEQYF.

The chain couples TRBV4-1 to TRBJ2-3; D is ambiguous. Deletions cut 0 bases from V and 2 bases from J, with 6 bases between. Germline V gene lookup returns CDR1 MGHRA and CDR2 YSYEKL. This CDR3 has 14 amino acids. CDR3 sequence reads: CASSQEGITDTQYF. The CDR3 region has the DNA TGCGCCAGCAGCCAAGAGGGCATCACAGATACGCAGTATTTT.

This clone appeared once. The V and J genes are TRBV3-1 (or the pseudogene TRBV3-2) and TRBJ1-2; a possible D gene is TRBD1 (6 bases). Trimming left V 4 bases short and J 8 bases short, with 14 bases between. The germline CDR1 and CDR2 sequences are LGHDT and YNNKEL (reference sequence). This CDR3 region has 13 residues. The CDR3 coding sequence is TGTGCCAGCAGCCGGGGCACAGGGACCGGCTACACCTTC. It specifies CASSRGTGTGYTF.

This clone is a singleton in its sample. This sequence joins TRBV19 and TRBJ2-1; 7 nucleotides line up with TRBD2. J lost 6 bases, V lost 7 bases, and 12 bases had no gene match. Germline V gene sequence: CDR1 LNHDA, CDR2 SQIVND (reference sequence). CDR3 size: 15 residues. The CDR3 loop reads CASKVGLVTPNEQFF. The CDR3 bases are TGTGCCAGTAAAGTCGGACTAGTGACCCCCAATGAGCAGTTCTTC.

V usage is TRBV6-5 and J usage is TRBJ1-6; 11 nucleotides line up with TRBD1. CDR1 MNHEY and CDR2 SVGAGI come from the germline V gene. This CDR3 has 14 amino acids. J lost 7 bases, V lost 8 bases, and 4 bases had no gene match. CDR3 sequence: CASRTGGENSPLHF. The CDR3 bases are TGTGCCAGCCGGACAGGGGGCGAAAATTCACCCCTCCACTTT.

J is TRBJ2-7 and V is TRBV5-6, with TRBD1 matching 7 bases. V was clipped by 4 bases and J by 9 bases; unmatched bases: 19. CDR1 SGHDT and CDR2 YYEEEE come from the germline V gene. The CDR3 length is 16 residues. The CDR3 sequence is CASSQNRGRTIWGQYF. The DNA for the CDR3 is TGTGCCAGCAGCCAAAACAGGGGACGGACCATATGGGGGCAGTACTTC. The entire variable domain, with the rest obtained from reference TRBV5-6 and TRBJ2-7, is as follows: DAGVTQSPTHLIKTRGQQVTLRCSPKSGHDTVSWYQQALGQGPQFIFQYYEEEERQRGNFPDRFSGHQFPNYSSELNVNALLLGDSALYLCASSQNRGRTIWGQYFGPGTRLTVT.

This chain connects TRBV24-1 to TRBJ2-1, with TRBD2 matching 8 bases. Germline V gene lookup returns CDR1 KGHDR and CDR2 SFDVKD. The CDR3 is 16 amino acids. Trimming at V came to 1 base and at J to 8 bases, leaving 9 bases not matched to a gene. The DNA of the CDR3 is TGTGCCACCAGTGATTTAACCCGGGGGGGCCAAGATGAGCAGTTCTTC. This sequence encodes CATSDLTRGGQDEQFF.

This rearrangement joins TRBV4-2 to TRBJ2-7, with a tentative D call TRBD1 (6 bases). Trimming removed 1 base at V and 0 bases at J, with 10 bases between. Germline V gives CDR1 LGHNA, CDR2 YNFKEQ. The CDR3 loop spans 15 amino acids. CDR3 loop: CASSQGGTNSYEQYF. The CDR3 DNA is TGTGCCAGCAGCCAAGGAGGGACAAACTCCTACGAGCAGTACTTC.

The CDR3 protein is CASSFQGATEAFF. The CDR3 nucleotides read TGTGCCAGCAGTTTCCAGGGGGCCACTGAAGCTTTCTTT. The chain is built from TRBV27 and TRBJ1-1; 8 nucleotides match TRBD1. Losses at the gene ends were 3 bases for V and 4 bases for J; bases not matched to a gene: 1. This CDR3 has 13 amino acids. Germline assignment: CDR1 MNHEY and CDR2 SMNVEV (reference sequence).

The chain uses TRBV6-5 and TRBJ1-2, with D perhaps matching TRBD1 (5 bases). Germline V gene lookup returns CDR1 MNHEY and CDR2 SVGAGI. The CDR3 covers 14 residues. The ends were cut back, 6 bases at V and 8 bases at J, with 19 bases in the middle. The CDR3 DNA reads TGTGCCAGCAGGATTGAGAGCGGGGCAGGGGGCTACACCTTC. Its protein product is CASRIESGAGGYTF.

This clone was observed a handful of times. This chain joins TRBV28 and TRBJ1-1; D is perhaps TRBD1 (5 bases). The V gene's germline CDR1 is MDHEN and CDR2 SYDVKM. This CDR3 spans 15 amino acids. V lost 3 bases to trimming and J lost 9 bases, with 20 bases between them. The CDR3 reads CASSLVGPGTGKAFF. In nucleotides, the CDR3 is TGTGCCAGCAGTTTGGTTGGTCCTGGGACTGGAAAAGCTTTCTTT.

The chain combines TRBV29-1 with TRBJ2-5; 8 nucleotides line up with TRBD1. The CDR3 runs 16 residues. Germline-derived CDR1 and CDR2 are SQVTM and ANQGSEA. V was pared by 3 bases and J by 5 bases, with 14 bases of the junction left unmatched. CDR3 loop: CSVERYRQGAFETQYF. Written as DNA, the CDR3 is TGCAGCGTTGAGAGATATAGGCAGGGGGCGTTCGAGACCCAGTACTTC.